These 18 T cell receptor beta chains were all obtained from the same sample, sequenced in a study of STAT5B mutations in CD4+ large granular lymphocyte leukemia. Repertoires were generated with immunoSEQ multiplex PCR, while TCRdb's copy carries only in-frame clones and drops some. The repertoire includes 45,000 to 50,000 clones, roughly four fifths of them detected once, and roughly 0.35% sits in the top ten. The sequenced material came from CD4+ T cells from blood buffy coats. The source of these receptors is a human donor in good health.

A single count supports this clone. V is TRBV28 and J is TRBJ1-1; D uncertain. The germline V gene has CDR1 MDHEN and CDR2 SYDVKM. The CDR3 spans 12 residues. Trimming removed 6 bases from V and 2 bases from J, with 7 bases in between. CDR3 amino acids: CASRLDNTEAFF. The CDR3 DNA follows: TGTGCCAGCAGATTGGACAACACTGAAGCTTTCTTT.

This chain uses TRBV5-5 with TRBJ2-4, with a possible D match to TRBD1 (6 bases). CDR1 SGHKS and CDR2 YYEKEE come from the germline V gene (reference sequence). Trimming pared 4 bases from V and 6 bases from J, leaving 17 bases between. The CDR3 covers 15 residues. The CDR3: CASSPIQGKGNIQYF. CDR3 in DNA: TGTGCCAGCAGCCCAATACAGGGCAAAGGAAACATTCAGTACTTC.

This chain connects TRBV4-1 to TRBJ1-6, with unresolved D. From germline, CDR1 is MGHRA and CDR2 YSYEKL. V dropped 3 bases and J dropped 14 bases, with 11 bases sitting between them. This CDR3 is built from 12 residues. The CDR3 here is CASSQVDSTLHF. CDR3 in DNA: TGCGCCAGCAGCCAGGTCGACTCGACCCTCCACTTT.

In regard to this clone: At one of its ends the junction is not consistent with the germline gene, which may arise from a read error. The rearrangement links TRBV5-6 to TRBJ2-7; D possibly matches TRBD1 or TRBD2 (5 bases each). Per germline, CDR1 SGHDT and CDR2 YYEEEE. CDR3 size: 12 residues. The CDR3 DNA follows: TGTGCCAGCAGCTTGACTCCGGGACCGAGACACTTC. Translating it yields CASSLTPGPRHF.

This clone has more than one count but fewer than ten. The genes are TRBV5-4 and TRBJ1-2; D unclear. Trimming pared 0 bases from V and 7 bases from J, leaving 13 bases between. Germline V gives CDR1 SGHNT, CDR2 YYREEE (reference sequence). CDR3 size: 14 residues. The CDR3 DNA follows: TGTGCCAGCAGCTTGGACGTGCGGGAGGGTGGCTACACCTTC. Its protein product is CASSLDVREGGYTF.

This rearrangement joins TRBV30 to TRBJ1-1; no definite D call. CDR3 length: 13 residues. Between the trimmed V and J ends, which lost 3 bases and 7 bases, there was a span of 15 bases. Looked up from germline, CDR1 is GTSNPN and CDR2 is SVGIG (reference sequence). CDR3 bases: TGTGCCTGGAGCATCTTCGGGCGGCTTGAAGCTTTCTTT. Translation: CAWSIFGRLEAFF. Full variable domain (missing parts from reference TRBV30 and TRBJ1-1): SQTIHQWPATLVQPVGSPLSLECTVEGTSNPNLYWYRQAAGRGLQLLFYSVGIGQISSEVPQNLSASRPQDRQFILSSKKLLLSDSGFYLCAWSIFGRLEAFFGQGTRLTVV.

V usage is TRBV5-1 and J usage is TRBJ2-7; tentatively, D is TRBD1 (6 bases). Between the trimmed V and J ends, which lost 1 base and 2 bases, there was a span of 10 bases. The CDR3 sequence is 14 residues long. CDR1 is SGHRS and CDR2 is YFSETQ in the germline V gene. The CDR3 DNA is TGCGCCAGCAGCTTGCTTCAGGGGCCCTACGAGCAGTACTTC. Its translation is CASSLLQGPYEQYF.

The rearrangement links TRBV16 to TRBJ1-1; TRBD1 is a possible D gene (6 bases). The germline CDR1 and CDR2 sequences are KGHSY and FQNENV. Trimming removed 1 base from V and 1 base from J, with 10 bases in between. CDR3 length: 15 residues. CDR3 protein: CASSQYSQGNTEAFF. The DNA for the CDR3 is TGTGCCAGCAGCCAATATTCACAGGGGAACACTGAAGCTTTCTTT.

J is TRBJ1-2 and V is TRBV4-1; tentative D call: TRBD1 (6 bases). The CDR3 contains 14 residues. Trimming took 5 bases from V and 5 from J, leaving 15 bases between them. Germline CDR1 is MGHRA and CDR2 is YSYEKL. This CDR3 is CASSFLGGAYGYTF. The CDR3 DNA sequence: TGCGCCAGCAGCTTCCTTGGGGGCGCATATGGCTACACCTTC.

This chain uses TRBV9 with TRBJ2-1, with 8 bases fitting TRBD2. This CDR3 is built from 15 residues. CDR1 SGDLS and CDR2 YYNGEE come from the germline V gene. J lost 4 bases, V lost 0 bases, and 3 bases had no gene match. CDR3 in amino acids: CASSVVSGSYNEQFF. Written as DNA, the CDR3 is TGTGCCAGCAGCGTAGTCAGCGGGAGTTACAATGAGCAGTTCTTC.

The V gene is TRBV5-6, the J gene TRBJ2-7, with TRBD2 matching 8 bases. The V segment lost 4 bases and the J segment 2 bases; nucleotides outside the gene matches: 11. The germline CDR1 and CDR2 sequences are SGHDT and YYEEEE. The CDR3 spans 16 residues. The CDR3 sequence: CASSLGGGKGAYEQYF. The DNA for the CDR3 is TGTGCCAGCAGCCTCGGGGGGGGCAAGGGGGCCTACGAGCAGTACTTC.

The rearrangement uses TRBV5-6 and TRBJ1-5; tentatively, D is TRBD1 (5 bases). The CDR3 is 15 amino acids. Germline CDR1 SGHDT, CDR2 YYEEEE. V was trimmed by 3 bases and J by 6 bases, leaving 16 bases between them. The CDR3 nucleotides are TGTGCCAGCAGCTCGGACAATAAGACGCCTCAGCCCCAGCATTTT. Encoded protein: CASSSDNKTPQPQHF. The whole variable domain, filled in from reference TRBV5-6 and TRBJ1-5, reads DAGVTQSPTHLIKTRGQQVTLRCSPKSGHDTVSWYQQALGQGPQFIFQYYEEEERQRGNFPDRFSGHQFPNYSSELNVNALLLGDSALYLCASSSDNKTPQPQHFGDGTRLSIL.

The CDR3 region has the DNA TGTGCCCGGACTAGCGGGAGGGTACGGGGCCCAGATACGCAGTATTTT. This sequence encodes CARTSGRVRGPDTQYF. The chain recombines TRBV30 with TRBJ2-3, with 15 positions matching TRBD2. The CDR3 runs to 16 residues. Germline CDR1 reads GTSNPN; CDR2 reads SVGIG (reference sequence). The ends lost 8 bases at V and 4 bases at J; junction bases unmatched: 10.

This sequence joins TRBV5-4 and TRBJ2-7; D gene ambiguous. CDR1 SGHNT and CDR2 YYREEE come from the germline V gene (reference sequence). This CDR3 has 13 residues. V shed 1 base and J shed 0 bases, with 5 bases lying between them. The CDR3 DNA reads as TGTGCCAGCAGCTTGCGTTTCTCCTACGAGCAGTACTTC. The encoded protein is CASSLRFSYEQYF.

The gene calls are TRBV28 and TRBJ2-1; D may correspond to TRBD1 or TRBD2 (5 bases each). Trimming shortened V by 6 bases and J by 12 bases, and 18 bases separated the two germline ends. CDR3 length: 13 amino acids. Germline loops: CDR1 MDHEN, CDR2 SYDVKM. DNA of the CDR3: TGTGCCAGCAGCAGACCCGGGGCCATTTCGCAGTTCTTC. Translation: CASSRPGAISQFF.

This clone occurred a few times. CDR3 residues: CASSLGGVSYGYTF. As DNA, the CDR3 is TGCGCCAGCAGCTTGGGTGGGGTGAGCTATGGCTACACCTTC. The V gene is TRBV5-1, the J gene TRBJ1-2, with D unresolved. CDR1 is SGHRS and CDR2 is YFSETQ in the germline V gene. Trimming took off 0 bases at V and 4 bases at J, with 10 bases between the two ends. There are 14 residues in the CDR3.

Concerning this clone itself: Other DNA sequences in the same sample also yield this CDR3. J is TRBJ2-3 and V is TRBV6-6; D is perhaps TRBD2 (5 bases). Germline assignment: CDR1 MNHNY and CDR2 SVGAGI (reference sequence). The V gene lost 3 bases and the J gene lost 5 bases, with 15 bases spanning the gap. The CDR3 consists of 15 residues. Here the CDR3 reads CASSYRVSAEDTQYF. The CDR3 region has the DNA TGTGCCAGCAGTTATCGGGTTAGCGCTGAAGATACGCAGTATTTT.

In this sample, this clone turned up a few times. The V and J genes are TRBV28 and TRBJ1-2; 7 bases are shared with TRBD1. Germline V gives CDR1 MDHEN, CDR2 SYDVKM. The length of the CDR3 is 15 residues. Unmatched junction bases numbered 12, after V lost 6 bases and J lost 5 bases. The CDR3 loop reads CASSRGTVGSYGYTF. Written as DNA, the CDR3 is TGTGCCAGCAGCCGGGGGACAGTGGGAAGTTATGGCTACACCTTC.